A single sample gave rise to the 31 T cell receptor beta chains below, sequenced in a study of shared clonotypes between healthy human individuals. The method was immunoSEQ multiplex PCR; TCRdb's version includes in-frame clones alone and lacks a portion of them. The table records approximately 1,000,000 clones, approximately 78% of them present only once. The material sequenced was memory CD4+ T cells from PBMCs. Subset defined: CD45RA-negative fraction. All receptors come from a man between 18 and 29 years old in good health. Some clones in this sample may be carry-over from other donors' samples.

The chain employs TRBV6-5 and TRBJ1-2, with TRBD1 matching over 9 bases. The CDR3 is 13 amino acids. Germline values: CDR1 MNHEY, CDR2 SVGAGI. The trim removed 6 bases at V and 3 bases at J, leaving 2 bases unmatched. The CDR3 is CASRRDRDYGYTF. For the CDR3, the DNA is TGTGCCAGCAGGAGGGACAGGGACTATGGCTACACCTTC.

This chain joins TRBV9 and TRBJ1-5; 9 bases line up with TRBD1. CDR1 and CDR2 (germline): SGDLS, YYNGEE. This CDR3 has 15 residues. The ends lost 0 bases at V and 5 bases at J; junction bases unmatched: 3. The CDR3 loop is CASSVGGQGYQPQHF. The CDR3 DNA is TGTGCCAGCAGCGTAGGGGGACAGGGTTATCAGCCCCAGCATTTT.

This sequence joins TRBV5-1 and TRBJ2-5; D might be TRBD1 or TRBD2, each matching 5 bases. The CDR3 extends over 14 amino acids. In germline, CDR1 is SGHRS, CDR2 YFSETQ. V lost 1 base to trimming and J lost 4 bases, with 11 bases between them. In DNA, the CDR3 is TGCGCCAGCAGCTTGAGTGGGGACGGAGAGACCCAGTACTTC. This codes for CASSLSGDGETQYF.

J is TRBJ1-1 and V is TRBV5-4, with TRBD1 identical over 7 bases. The length of the CDR3 is 13 residues. Trimming removed 4 bases from V and 10 bases from J; junction bases left unmatched: 10. Germline V gives CDR1 SGHNT, CDR2 YYREEE (reference sequence). CDR3 DNA sequence: TGTGCCAGCAGCCAGGGACAGTCCCTTGGAGCTTTCTTT. Its translation: CASSQGQSLGAFF.

In DNA, the CDR3 is TGTGCCAGTAGTCGACGGGATCTAGGGGTTTTAAGTAGGCAGCCCCAGCATTTT. Its protein product is CASSRRDLGVLSRQPQHF. The rearrangement links TRBV19 to TRBJ1-5; weak D call: TRBD1 (5 bases). In germline, CDR1 is LNHDA, CDR2 SQIVND (reference sequence). The CDR3 covers 18 residues. Deletions cut 5 bases from V and 7 bases from J, with 27 bases between.

This clone came up a few times. This chain links TRBV30 with TRBJ1-5; D may be TRBD1 (6 bases). Trimming stripped 3 bases from V and 5 bases from J, with 20 bases between. Germline V lookup: CDR1 GTSNPN, CDR2 SVGIG (reference sequence). CDR3 size: 16 residues. Here the CDR3 DNA reads TGTGCCTGGAGCGGGGGGGGCCGGACCCGGGATCAGCCCCAGCATTTT. Translation: CAWSGGGRTRDQPQHF.

This clone was picked up a small number of times. V and J are TRBV28 and TRBJ2-7; D may be TRBD2 (5 bases). The germline gives CDR1 MDHEN, CDR2 SYDVKM. The CDR3 is 16 residues long. Trimming took 2 bases from V and 4 from J, leaving 18 bases between them. CDR3 sequence (DNA): TGTGCCAGCAGTTTAATCTCTGCGGGCAGCGCGTACGAGCAGTACTTC. Its translation: CASSLISAGSAYEQYF.

This chain uses TRBV21-1 with TRBJ2-1; TRBD2, the table's D call, was not compared with the DNA. TRBV21-1 is flagged as a pseudogene. This CDR3 has 17 residues. CDR3 coding DNA: TGTGCCAGCAGCAAAAGGAATCTAGCCATGGAGTACAATGAGCAGTTCTTC. It encodes CASSKRNLAMEYNEQFF.

This rearrangement joins TRBV7-6 to TRBJ2-7, with D hard to call. Germline CDR1 is SGHVS and CDR2 is FNYEAQ. V lost 5 bases to trimming and J lost 7 bases, with 24 bases between them. The CDR3 is 16 amino acids. DNA for the CDR3: TGTGCCAGCAGCCCTCGACGGCAGGCTTTGACGTTAGAGCAGTACTTC. Translating gives CASSPRRQALTLEQYF.

This CDR3 is CASKTTGGTFYEQYF. DNA for the CDR3: TGTGCCAGCAAGACTACGGGCGGGACTTTTTACGAGCAGTACTTC. V is TRBV6-1 and J is TRBJ2-7; the D gene is possibly TRBD2 (6 bases). V was cut by 7 bases and J by 4 bases, with 20 bases left in between. This CDR3 has 15 residues. CDR1 and CDR2 from the germline V gene are MNHNS and SASEGT.

V gene TRBV28 combines with J gene TRBJ1-5; perhaps TRBD1 as D (6 bases). This CDR3 is 15 amino acids long. The germline gives CDR1 MDHEN, CDR2 SYDVKM. Trimming pared 6 bases from V and 2 bases from J, leaving 14 bases between. Here the CDR3 reads CASSPRGAGNQPQHF. CDR3 bases: TGTGCCAGCAGCCCCCGGGGGGCGGGCAATCAGCCCCAGCATTTT.

The rearrangement joins TRBV30 to TRBJ1-2; perhaps TRBD1 as D (5 bases). The CDR3 length is 13 residues. V lost 2 bases, J lost 2 bases, and 9 bases lay in between. Per germline, CDR1 GTSNPN and CDR2 SVGIG (reference sequence). This CDR3 reads CAWSPGLNYGYTF. CDR3 coding DNA: TGTGCCTGGAGTCCAGGGCTAAACTATGGCTACACCTTC. The variable domain in full, with the rest retrieved from reference TRBV30 and TRBJ1-2, is SQTIHQWPATLVQPVGSPLSLECTVEGTSNPNLYWYRQAAGRGLQLLFYSVGIGQISSEVPQNLSASRPQDRQFILSSKKLLLSDSGFYLCAWSPGLNYGYTFGSGTRLTVV.

The chain links TRBV7-8 to TRBJ1-1, with D hard to call. The V and J ends lost 1 base and 4 bases respectively, with 10 bases between them. Germline V gene sequence: CDR1 SGHVS, CDR2 FQNEAQ. The CDR3 runs to 14 residues. CDR3 sequence reads: CASSLVPVGTEAFF. The CDR3 nucleotides are TGTGCCAGCAGCTTAGTTCCGGTGGGCACTGAAGCTTTCTTT.

The gene calls are TRBV28 and TRBJ1-5; 9 positions match TRBD1. This CDR3 contains 14 residues. Looked up from germline, CDR1 is MDHEN and CDR2 is SYDVKM. With V trimmed by 5 bases and J by 6 bases, 5 bases remained unmatched. The CDR3 loop reads CASSGDRAGQPQHF. CDR3 in DNA: TGTGCCAGCAGTGGGGACAGGGCGGGTCAGCCCCAGCATTTT.

The chain links TRBV28 to TRBJ2-1; 9 bases map to TRBD2. This CDR3 region has 15 residues. The V gene's germline CDR1 is MDHEN and CDR2 SYDVKM. J was trimmed by 9 bases and V by 3 bases; bases with no gene match: 9. The CDR3 reads CASSFRREGRVEQFF. The CDR3 coding sequence is TGTGCCAGCAGTTTCAGGCGGGAGGGCCGAGTTGAGCAGTTCTTC.

The chain employs TRBV27 and TRBJ2-7; 8 positions agree with TRBD1. CDR3 length equals 15 residues. Trimming removed 2 bases from V and 5 bases from J; junction bases left unmatched: 8. Germline CDR1 reads MNHEY; CDR2 reads SMNVEV (reference sequence). CDR3 region: CASSLGQGLFNEQYF. CDR3 sequence (DNA): TGTGCCAGCAGTTTAGGACAGGGCCTCTTCAACGAGCAGTACTTC.

This clone was picked up a small number of times. The chain joins TRBV7-3 to TRBJ2-2; 8 bases align to TRBD2. The CDR3 length is 17 residues. Trimming cost V 7 bases and J 0 bases; bases outside gene matches: 10. Per germline, CDR1 SGHTA and CDR2 FQGTGA. The CDR3 loop reads CASTLRASGSNTGELFF. DNA of the CDR3: TGTGCCAGCACCCTTCGGGCTAGCGGGTCGAACACCGGGGAGCTGTTTTTT.

This clone has a count of ten or more. CDR3 nucleotide sequence: TGTGCCAGCAGCGTAGGGCCGGGACCGGGTCAAGAGACCCAGTACTTC. Its protein is CASSVGPGPGQETQYF. This chain connects TRBV9 to TRBJ2-5, with D possibly being TRBD1 or TRBD2 (5 bases each). The CDR3 sequence is 16 residues long. The V gene lost 0 bases and the J gene lost 2 bases, with 14 bases spanning the gap. Looked up from germline, CDR1 is SGDLS and CDR2 is YYNGEE.

Details on this clone: The same CDR3 arises from other DNA sequences in this sample as well. V usage is TRBV18 and J usage is TRBJ2-1; D not certain. Germline values: CDR1 KGHSH, CDR2 LQKENI. Trimming left V 6 bases short and J 5 bases short, with 5 bases between. The CDR3 is made up of 11 amino acids. The CDR3 DNA reads TGTGCCAGCTCCCCAGACAATGAGCAGTTCTTC. Translated: CASSPDNEQFF.

The genes are TRBV7-2 and TRBJ2-7; D is undetermined. CDR3 length equals 13 residues. Per the germline V gene, CDR1 is SGHTA and CDR2 is FQGNSA. Trimming removed 5 bases from V and 4 bases from J, with 12 bases in between. The chain's CDR3 is CASSPRRRYEQYF. The CDR3 nucleotides read TGTGCCAGCAGCCCCAGGCGGCGTTACGAGCAGTACTTC.

J is TRBJ1-2 and V is TRBV28; D call uncertain. The CDR3 spans 15 residues. V was trimmed by 2 bases and J by 7 bases, leaving 17 bases between them. Per the germline V gene, CDR1 is MDHEN and CDR2 is SYDVKM. CDR3: CASSLTGPLAGGYTF. DNA for the CDR3: TGTGCCAGCAGTTTAACGGGCCCCTTAGCGGGTGGCTACACCTTC.

The chain employs TRBV18 and TRBJ2-1; no firm D call. Germline-derived CDR1 and CDR2 are KGHSH and LQKENI. Trimming cost V 5 bases and J 10 bases, with 12 bases left between them. This CDR3 spans 12 amino acids. In DNA, the CDR3 is TGTGCCAGCTCAAGCTCTAGGGCCGAGCAGTTCTTC. This gives the protein CASSSSRAEQFF.

This clone was seen just once. V usage is TRBV4-1 and J usage is TRBJ2-1; 12 bases map to TRBD2. V shed 4 bases and J 4 bases; nucleotides not matched to a gene: 8. The CDR3 is made up of 17 amino acids. CDR1 and CDR2 from the germline V gene are MGHRA and YSYEKL. CDR3 amino acids: CASSPGLAGKMYNEQFF. The DNA of the CDR3 is TGCGCCAGCAGCCCCGGACTAGCGGGAAAAATGTACAATGAGCAGTTCTTC.

This clone appeared a single time. This sequence joins TRBV5-1 and TRBJ2-1, with D possibly being TRBD2 (5 bases). CDR1 and CDR2 from the germline V gene are SGHRS and YFSETQ. This CDR3 contains 14 residues. Trimming shortened V by 4 bases and J by 0 bases, and 8 bases separated the two germline ends. The CDR3 DNA reads TGCGCCAGCAGCGAGGGAAGCTCCTACAATGAGCAGTTCTTC. Its protein product is CASSEGSSYNEQFF.

The rearrangement uses TRBV10-3 and TRBJ2-1, with 12 bases identical to TRBD2. The CDR3 length is 18 residues. Unmatched junction bases numbered 9, after V lost 3 bases and J lost 3 bases. Germline-derived CDR1 and CDR2 are ENHRY and SYGVKD. CDR3 nucleotide sequence: TGTGCCATCAGTGACCCGACTCTGACTAGCGGGAGCTACAATGAGCAGTTCTTC. Protein sequence: CAISDPTLTSGSYNEQFF.

In this sample, this clone turned up once. The chain employs TRBV28 and TRBJ1-2, with TRBD1 identical over 7 bases. Germline loops: CDR1 MDHEN, CDR2 SYDVKM. This CDR3 comprises 15 residues. V was pared by 6 bases and J by 4 bases, with 11 bases of the junction left unmatched. The CDR3 protein is CASRLPTGPPYGYTF. The CDR3, as DNA: TGTGCCAGCAGGCTCCCGACAGGGCCCCCCTATGGCTACACCTTC.

J is TRBJ2-7 and V is TRBV5-5; 8 nucleotides match TRBD2. Germline V gene sequence: CDR1 SGHKS, CDR2 YYEKEE (reference sequence). The trim removed 3 bases at V and 1 base at J, leaving 6 bases unmatched. CDR3 size: 15 residues. The CDR3: CASSSLAGVSYEQYF. In nucleotides, the CDR3 is TGTGCCAGCAGCTCGCTAGCGGGTGTTTCCTACGAGCAGTACTTC.

The chain joins TRBV30 to TRBJ2-1; 11 bases match TRBD2. Trimming removed 1 base from V and 10 bases from J; junction bases left unmatched: 3. Germline loops: CDR1 GTSNPN, CDR2 SVGIG (reference sequence). The CDR3 loop spans 13 amino acids. CDR3 sequence: CAWSGGTSGEQFF. CDR3 coding DNA: TGTGCCTGGAGTGGCGGGACTAGCGGAGAGCAGTTCTTC.

This sequence joins TRBV20-1 and TRBJ1-5; D call uncertain. Looked up from germline, CDR1 is DFQATT and CDR2 is SNEGSKA (reference sequence). V lost 3 bases, J lost 14 bases, and 14 bases lay in between. The CDR3 is made up of 11 amino acids. In DNA form, the CDR3 reads TGCAGTGCTAGGAGGGTAGCAATGGAGCATTTT. This gives the protein CSARRVAMEHF.

V gene TRBV9 combines with J gene TRBJ2-7; TRBD2 matches 12 bases. V was clipped by 3 bases and J by 6 bases; unmatched bases: 7. Germline CDR1 SGDLS, CDR2 YYNGEE. The CDR3 extends over 15 amino acids. The DNA of the CDR3 is TGTGCCAGCAGCGCAGGACTAGCGGGAATTCTCGAGCAGTACTTC. Residues: CASSAGLAGILEQYF.

V gene TRBV6-7 combines with J gene TRBJ1-4, with unresolved D. TRBV6-7 is assigned to the ORF class and has an uncertain function. The CDR3 runs to 15 residues. V was cut by 3 bases and J by 4 bases, with 12 bases left in between. The CDR3 protein is CASSYVRRLNEKLFF. The CDR3 DNA reads TGTGCCAGCAGTTATGTAAGACGCCTTAATGAAAAACTGTTTTTT.